A single sample gave rise to the 8 T cell receptor beta chains below, sequenced in a study of blood T cell repertoires in COVID-19. Profiling relied on immunoSEQ multiplex PCR, and the TCRdb table lists in-frame clones only, not all of them. The sample lists 100,000 to 150,000 clones, roughly nine tenths occurring once. The sequenced sample was peripheral blood. These receptor sequences come from a man aged 70 or older with active or convalescent COVID-19.

V usage is TRBV3-1 (or the pseudogene TRBV3-2) and J usage is TRBJ2-7; D might be TRBD2 (5 bases). CDR3 length: 18 residues. V was shortened by 2 bases and J by 0 bases, with 20 bases between the two germline ends. Germline V gene data show CDR1 as LGHDT and CDR2 as YNNKEL (reference sequence). CDR3 in DNA: TGTGCCAGCAGCCAACAGCCCCCGGTTTTAGCGCGCTCCTACGAGCAGTACTTC. Protein: CASSQQPPVLARSYEQYF.

The gene calls are TRBV19 and TRBJ2-1; 7 bases are shared with TRBD2. The length of the CDR3 is 16 residues. CDR1 and CDR2 from the germline V gene are LNHDA and SQIVND (reference sequence). J gave up 0 bases and V 5 bases, and 7 bases lay outside the gene matches. Here the CDR3 reads CASSVLGGSSYNEQFF. CDR3 coding DNA: TGTGCCAGTAGTGTACTTGGCGGGAGCTCCTACAATGAGCAGTTCTTC.

The gene calls are TRBV4-1 and TRBJ2-7; TRBD1 is a possible D gene (5 bases). The V end lost 0 bases, the J end lost 6 bases, and 18 bases lay between the germline ends. Germline V gene sequence: CDR1 MGHRA, CDR2 YSYEKL. CDR3 length: 16 residues. The CDR3 sequence is CASSQEHRSPPPEQYF. For the CDR3, the DNA is TGCGCCAGCAGCCAAGAACACAGGTCCCCCCCTCCCGAGCAGTACTTC.

V gene TRBV7-9 combines with J gene TRBJ1-2; D gene unclear. The CDR3 has 14 residues. V was shortened by 7 bases and J by 2 bases, with 14 bases between the two germline ends. The germline CDR1 and CDR2 sequences are SEHNR and FQNEAQ (reference sequence). The CDR3 protein is CASTPSGANYGYTF. CDR3 coding DNA: TGTGCCAGCACCCCAAGCGGCGCCAACTATGGCTACACCTTC.

This chain connects TRBV29-1 to TRBJ2-6, with D tentatively TRBD1 (5 bases). The V end was cut by 8 bases, the J end by 1 base, with 9 bases between. The germline gives CDR1 SQVTM, CDR2 ANQGSEA. CDR3 length: 13 residues. The DNA of the CDR3 is TGCAGCCCAGGGATATCTGGGGCCAACGTCCTGACTTTC. Translated: CSPGISGANVLTF.

This chain uses TRBV13 with TRBJ2-3; 11 nucleotides agree with TRBD2. CDR1 is PRHDT and CDR2 is FYEKMQ in the germline V gene (reference sequence). CDR3 size: 17 residues. V was pared by 2 bases and J by 2 bases, with 6 bases of the junction left unmatched. The CDR3 here is CASSLLGSGRVTDTQYF. In nucleotides, the CDR3 is TGTGCCAGCAGCTTATTAGGTAGCGGGAGGGTCACAGATACGCAGTATTTT.

The chain links TRBV15 to TRBJ1-5, with D tentatively TRBD1 (6 bases). V gave up 7 bases and J gave up 2 bases, with 15 bases separating them. Germline V gene sequence: CDR1 LNHNV, CDR2 YYDKDF (reference sequence). CDR3 size: 15 residues. The CDR3 bases are TGTGCCACCATCCTTGACAGGTCCGGCAATCAGCCCCAGCATTTT. Residues: CATILDRSGNQPQHF.

The chain carries TRBV28 and TRBJ1-5; 10 nucleotides line up with TRBD1. V was clipped by 4 bases and J by 5 bases; unmatched bases: 2. The CDR3 sequence is 14 residues long. From germline, CDR1 is MDHEN and CDR2 SYDVKM. CDR3 in DNA: TGTGCCAGCAGTTCGGGACAGGGGTATCAGCCCCAGCATTTT. Its protein product is CASSSGQGYQPQHF.